These 7 T cell receptor beta chains were sequenced from one sample in a study of tumor-infiltrating lymphocytes in primary liver carcinoma. Production of TCR beta cDNA used around 500 ng total RNA together with a constant-region primer. Three nested multiplex PCR rounds, a slightly modified ARM-PCR method, built the TCR beta libraries. The study ran its first two PCR rounds for approximately 10 cycles each, using TRBV1-TRBV30 forward primers and a C-beta reverse primer. TCRdb re-called the multiplex PCR reads through MiXCR, storing one row per CDR3 protein. This table has almost 200,000 distinct CDR3 sequences, around 60% appearing once. Unsorted whole blood yielded blood RNA, and germline DNA was extracted as well. Sequenced sample: peripheral blood. The receptors shown here come from a woman aged 55 to 70 with primary liver carcinoma and hepatitis B virus infection.

As for this clonotype: A junction end diverges from the germline sequence, so it may reflect a read error. The rearrangement uses TRBV11-2 and TRBJ2-1, with unresolved D. CDR1 and CDR2 (germline): SGHAT, FQNNGV. The CDR3 loop spans 14 amino acids. CDR3 sequence (DNA): TGTGCCATCAGCTCCCTTGCTTCCTACAATGAGCAGTTCTTC. This gives the protein CAISSLASYNEQFF.

A note on this clonotype: The junction differs from germline at one of its ends, possibly a read error. The rearrangement uses TRBV29-1 and TRBJ2-1, with 13 positions matching TRBD2. The CDR3 has 19 residues. CDR1 is SQVTM, CDR2 ANQGSEA, per germline. The CDR3 loop reads CSVETHRTSGRGSCNEQFF. The CDR3 nucleotides are TGCAGCGTTGAGACGCACCGGACTAGCGGGAGAGGGTCCTGCAATGAACAGTTCTTC.

This clonotype was picked up one time. This may come from a read error, since a much larger clone is one base off. The chain has TRBV6-5 and TRBJ1-4; D is undetermined. Per the germline V gene, CDR1 is MNHEY and CDR2 is SVGAGI. The CDR3 sequence is 14 residues long. V shed 5 bases and J shed 8 bases, with 15 bases lying between them. CDR3 sequence reads: CASSRKGLGEKLFF. CDR3 DNA: TGTGCCAGCAGTCGGAAGGGCCTCGGAGAAAAACTGTTTTTT.

This clonotype was seen repeatedly, ten times or more. The chain uses TRBV6-2 or TRBV6-3 and TRBJ2-1; D remains unclear. There are 14 residues in the CDR3. CDR1 and CDR2 from the germline V gene are MNHEY and SVGEGT. V gave up 7 bases and J gave up 5 bases, with 15 bases separating them. The CDR3 is CASNEGGSDNEQFF. The CDR3 DNA is TGTGCCAGCAATGAAGGTGGCAGCGACAATGAGCAGTTCTTC.

For this clonotype: Possible read error: a much larger clone is one base away. The chain recombines TRBV6-1 with TRBJ1-1; 9 bases line up with TRBD1. CDR1 is MNHNS and CDR2 is SASEGT in the germline V gene. The length of the CDR3 is 17 residues. DNA for the CDR3: TGTGCCAGCAGTAAAGCCTGGGACAGGGAGGGGAATCCTGAAGCTTTCTTT. It specifies CASSKAWDREGNPEAFF.

On this clonotype itself: The missing conserved phenylalanine or tryptophan at the end of this CDR3 makes a read error likely. The rearrangement links TRBV28 to TRBJ2-7, with 8 positions matching TRBD2. Looked up from germline, CDR1 is MDHEN and CDR2 is SYDVKM. The V and J ends lost 4 bases and 5 bases, in that order; junction bases with no gene match: 10. This CDR3 comprises 15 residues. In DNA, the CDR3 is TGTGCCAGCAGTTCAATGGGCGGGGGGTCGAACGAGCAGTACCTC. As protein: CASSSMGGGSNEQYL.

The V call is TRBV11-1, the J call TRBJ2-1; TRBD1 or TRBD2 may be the D gene (5 bases each). CDR1 and CDR2 from the germline V gene are SGHAT and FQDESV (reference sequence). V lost 1 base, J lost 14 bases, and 21 bases lay in between. This CDR3 is 15 amino acids long. CDR3 bases: TGTGCCAGCAGCTTAGGGGGGACGACCTACATTGAAAAGTTCTTC. Translation gives CASSLGGTTYIEKFF.